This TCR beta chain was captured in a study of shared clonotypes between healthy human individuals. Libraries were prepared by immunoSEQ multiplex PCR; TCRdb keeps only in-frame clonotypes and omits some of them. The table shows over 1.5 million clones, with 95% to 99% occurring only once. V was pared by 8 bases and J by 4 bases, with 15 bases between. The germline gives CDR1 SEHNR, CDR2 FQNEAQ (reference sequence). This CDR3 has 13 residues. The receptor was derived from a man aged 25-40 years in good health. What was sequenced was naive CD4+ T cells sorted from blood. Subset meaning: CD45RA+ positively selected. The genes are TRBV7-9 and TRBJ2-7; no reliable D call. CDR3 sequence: CASQARSLYEQYF. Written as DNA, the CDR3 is TGTGCCAGCCAGGCTAGATCCCTTTACGAGCAGTACTTC.